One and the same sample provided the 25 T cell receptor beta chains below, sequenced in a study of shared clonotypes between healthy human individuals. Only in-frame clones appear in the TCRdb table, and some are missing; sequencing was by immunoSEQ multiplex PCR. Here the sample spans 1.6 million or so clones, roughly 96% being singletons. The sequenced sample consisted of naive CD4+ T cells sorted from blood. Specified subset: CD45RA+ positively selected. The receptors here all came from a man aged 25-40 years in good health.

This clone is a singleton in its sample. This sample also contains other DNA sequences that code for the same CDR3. The CDR3: CASSPRTNTDTQYF. The CDR3 DNA sequence: TGTGCCAGCTCGCCTAGGACAAACACAGATACGCAGTATTTT. The chain is built from TRBV18 and TRBJ2-3; D possibly corresponds to TRBD1 (5 bases). V lost 6 bases, J lost 2 bases, and 12 bases lay in between. CDR1 and CDR2 (germline): KGHSH, LQKENI. CDR3 length equals 14 residues.

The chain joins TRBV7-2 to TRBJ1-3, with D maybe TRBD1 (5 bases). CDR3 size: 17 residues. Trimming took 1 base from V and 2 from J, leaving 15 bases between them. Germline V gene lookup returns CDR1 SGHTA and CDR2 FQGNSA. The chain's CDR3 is CASSLGFLGPTGNTIYF. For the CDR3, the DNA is TGTGCCAGCAGCTTAGGGTTTCTGGGGCCAACTGGAAACACCATATATTTT.

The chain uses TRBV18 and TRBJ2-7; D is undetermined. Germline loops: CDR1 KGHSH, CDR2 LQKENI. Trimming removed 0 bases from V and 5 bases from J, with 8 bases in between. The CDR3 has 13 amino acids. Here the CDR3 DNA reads TGTGCCAGCTCACCACCGAGTTACCACGAGCAGTACTTC. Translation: CASSPPSYHEQYF.

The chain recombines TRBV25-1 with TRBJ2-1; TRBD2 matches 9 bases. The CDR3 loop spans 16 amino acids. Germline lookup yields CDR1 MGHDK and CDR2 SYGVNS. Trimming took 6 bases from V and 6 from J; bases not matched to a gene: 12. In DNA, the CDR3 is TGTGCCAGCAGGGAGTTTGGTAGCGGGAGTTCCAATGAGCAGTTCTTC. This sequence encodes CASREFGSGSSNEQFF.

CDR3 nucleotide sequence: TGTGCCAGCAGTTTCGCGGGAGCCACAGATACGCAGTATTTT. Protein: CASSFAGATDTQYF. This chain joins TRBV28 and TRBJ2-3; 7 positions match TRBD2. Germline values: CDR1 MDHEN, CDR2 SYDVKM. The CDR3 has 14 amino acids. Trimming removed 3 bases from V and 2 bases from J; junction bases left unmatched: 2.

The CDR3 loop is CASSYLLANEQYF. In nucleotides, the CDR3 is TGTGCCAGCAGTTACTTACTAGCGAACGAGCAGTACTTC. The rearrangement uses TRBV6-6 and TRBJ2-7, with TRBD2 matching over 7 bases. Germline V gene lookup returns CDR1 MNHNY and CDR2 SVGAGI (reference sequence). J lost 5 bases, V lost 1 base, and 2 bases had no gene match. CDR3 length: 13 amino acids.

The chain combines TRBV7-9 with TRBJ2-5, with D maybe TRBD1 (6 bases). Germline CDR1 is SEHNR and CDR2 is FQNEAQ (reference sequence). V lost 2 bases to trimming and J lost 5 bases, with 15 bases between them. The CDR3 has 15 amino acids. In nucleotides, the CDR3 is TGTGCCAGCAGCTTAATTAATGGGGGCGCGGAGACCCAGTACTTC. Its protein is CASSLINGGAETQYF.

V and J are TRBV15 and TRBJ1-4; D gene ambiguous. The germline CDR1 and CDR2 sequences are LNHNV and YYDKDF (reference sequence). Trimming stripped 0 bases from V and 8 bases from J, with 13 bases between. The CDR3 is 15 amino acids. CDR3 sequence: CATSREGGSGEKLFF. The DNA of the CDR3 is TGTGCCACCAGCAGAGAGGGAGGATCCGGGGAAAAACTGTTTTTT.

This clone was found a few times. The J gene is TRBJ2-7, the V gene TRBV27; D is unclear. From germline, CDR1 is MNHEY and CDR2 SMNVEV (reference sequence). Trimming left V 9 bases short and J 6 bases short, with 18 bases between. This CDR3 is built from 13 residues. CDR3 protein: CASAINSLSEQYF. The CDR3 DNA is TGTGCCAGTGCAATTAACTCCCTGTCCGAGCAGTACTTC.

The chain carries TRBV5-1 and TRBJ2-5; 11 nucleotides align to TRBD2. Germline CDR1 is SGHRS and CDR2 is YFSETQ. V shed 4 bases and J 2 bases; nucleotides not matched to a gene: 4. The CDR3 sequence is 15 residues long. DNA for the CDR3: TGCGCCAGCAGCCCGGGACTAGCGGCGCAAGAGACCCAGTACTTC. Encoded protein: CASSPGLAAQETQYF.

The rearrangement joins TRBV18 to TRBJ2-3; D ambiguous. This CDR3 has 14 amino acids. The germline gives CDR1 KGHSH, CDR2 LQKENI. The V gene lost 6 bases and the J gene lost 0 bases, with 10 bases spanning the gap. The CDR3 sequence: CASSRRLSTDTQYF. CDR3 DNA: TGTGCCAGCTCCCGCAGATTAAGCACAGATACGCAGTATTTT.

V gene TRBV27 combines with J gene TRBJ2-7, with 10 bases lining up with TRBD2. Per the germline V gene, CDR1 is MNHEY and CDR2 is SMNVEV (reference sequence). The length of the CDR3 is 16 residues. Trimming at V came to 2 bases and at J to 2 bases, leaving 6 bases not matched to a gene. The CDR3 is CASSLTPSGGTYEQYF. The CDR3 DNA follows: TGTGCCAGCAGTTTAACACCTAGCGGGGGAACCTACGAGCAGTACTTC.

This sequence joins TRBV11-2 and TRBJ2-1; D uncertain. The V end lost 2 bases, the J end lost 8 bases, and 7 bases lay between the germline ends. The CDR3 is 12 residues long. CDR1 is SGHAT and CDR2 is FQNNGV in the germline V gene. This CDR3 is CASSLPNYEQFF. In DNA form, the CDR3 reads TGTGCCAGCAGCTTACCTAACTATGAGCAGTTCTTC.

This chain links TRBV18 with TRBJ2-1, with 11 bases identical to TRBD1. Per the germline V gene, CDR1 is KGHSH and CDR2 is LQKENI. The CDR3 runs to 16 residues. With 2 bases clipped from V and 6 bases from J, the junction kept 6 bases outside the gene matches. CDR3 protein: CASSPFRDRGFNEQFF. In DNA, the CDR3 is TGTGCCAGCTCACCATTCCGGGACAGGGGGTTCAATGAGCAGTTCTTC.

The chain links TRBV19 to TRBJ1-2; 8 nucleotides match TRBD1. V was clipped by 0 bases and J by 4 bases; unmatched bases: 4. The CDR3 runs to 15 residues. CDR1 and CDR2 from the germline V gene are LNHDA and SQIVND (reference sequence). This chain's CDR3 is CASSIDSTGAYGYTF. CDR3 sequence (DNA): TGTGCCAGTAGTATAGACTCGACAGGGGCCTATGGCTACACCTTC.

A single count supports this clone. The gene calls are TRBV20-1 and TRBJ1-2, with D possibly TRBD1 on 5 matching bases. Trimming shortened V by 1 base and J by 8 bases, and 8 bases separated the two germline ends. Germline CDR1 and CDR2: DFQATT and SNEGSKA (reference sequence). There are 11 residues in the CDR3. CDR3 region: CSARVGRGYTF. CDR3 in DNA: TGCAGTGCTAGAGTGGGACGGGGCTACACCTTC.

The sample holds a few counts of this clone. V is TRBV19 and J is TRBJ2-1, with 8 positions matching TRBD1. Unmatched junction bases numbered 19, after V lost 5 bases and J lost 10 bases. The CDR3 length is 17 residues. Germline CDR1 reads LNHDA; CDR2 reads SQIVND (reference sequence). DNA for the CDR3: TGTGCCAGTAGTCCCCCGGGACAGGCCCGCCTGGGGACGGAGCAGTTCTTC. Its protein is CASSPPGQARLGTEQFF.

The CDR3 protein is CASTPPKGFRYNEQFF. CDR3 bases: TGTGCCAGCACCCCCCCAAAAGGGTTCCGCTACAATGAGCAGTTCTTC. The rearrangement joins TRBV28 to TRBJ2-1; D uncertain. CDR3 length: 16 residues. Germline lookup yields CDR1 MDHEN and CDR2 SYDVKM. V gave up 7 bases and J gave up 3 bases, with 19 bases separating them.

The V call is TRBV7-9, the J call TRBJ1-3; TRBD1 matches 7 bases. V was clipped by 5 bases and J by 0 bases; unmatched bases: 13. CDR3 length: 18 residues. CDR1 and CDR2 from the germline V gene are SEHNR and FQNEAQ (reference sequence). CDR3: CASSPRGGGSSSGNTIYF. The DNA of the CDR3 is TGTGCCAGCAGCCCCAGGGGGGGTGGTTCCAGCTCTGGAAACACCATATATTTT.

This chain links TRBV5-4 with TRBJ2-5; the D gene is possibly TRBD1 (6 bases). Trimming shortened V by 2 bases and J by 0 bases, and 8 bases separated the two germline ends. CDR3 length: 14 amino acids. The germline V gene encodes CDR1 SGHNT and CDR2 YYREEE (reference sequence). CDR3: CASSLRTDQETQYF. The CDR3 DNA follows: TGTGCCAGCAGCTTAAGGACAGACCAAGAGACCCAGTACTTC.

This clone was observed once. The CDR3 sequence is CASSEAVNTEAFF. The CDR3 DNA reads TGTGCCAGCAGTGAGGCAGTGAACACTGAAGCTTTCTTT. The rearrangement links TRBV25-1 to TRBJ1-1; no reliable D call. Germline CDR1 and CDR2: MGHDK and SYGVNS. V was clipped by 3 bases and J by 0 bases, with 5 bases between them. The CDR3 is 13 amino acids.

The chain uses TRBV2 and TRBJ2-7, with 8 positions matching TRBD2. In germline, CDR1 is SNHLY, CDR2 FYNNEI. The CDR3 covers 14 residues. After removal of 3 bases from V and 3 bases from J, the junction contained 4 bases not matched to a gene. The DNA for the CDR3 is TGTGCCAGCAGTGAGCCGGGACTAGGCTACGAGCAGTACTTC. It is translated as CASSEPGLGYEQYF.

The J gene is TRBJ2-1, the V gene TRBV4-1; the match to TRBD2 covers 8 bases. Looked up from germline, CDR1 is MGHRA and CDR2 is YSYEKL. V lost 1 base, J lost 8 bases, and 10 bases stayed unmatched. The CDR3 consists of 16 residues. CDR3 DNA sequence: TGCGCCAGCAGCCAAGGGTCTCGGCTAGCGGGCGATGAGCAGTTCTTC. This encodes CASSQGSRLAGDEQFF.

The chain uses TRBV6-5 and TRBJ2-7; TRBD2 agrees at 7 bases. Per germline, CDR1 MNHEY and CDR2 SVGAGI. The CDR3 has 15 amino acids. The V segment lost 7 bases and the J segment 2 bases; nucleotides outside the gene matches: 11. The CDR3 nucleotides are TGTGCCAGCATCAAGGCTTCTAGCGGTACCTACGAGCAGTACTTC. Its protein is CASIKASSGTYEQYF.

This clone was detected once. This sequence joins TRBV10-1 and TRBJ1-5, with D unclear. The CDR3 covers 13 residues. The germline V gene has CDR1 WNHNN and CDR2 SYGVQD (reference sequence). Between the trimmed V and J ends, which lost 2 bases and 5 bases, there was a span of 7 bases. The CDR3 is CASSELIDQPQHF. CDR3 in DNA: TGCGCCAGCAGTGAGCTCATCGATCAGCCCCAGCATTTT.